This TCR beta chain is from a study of regulatory T cells in long-lasting Graves disease. In the study overall: Graves' patients who were just diagnosed had used antithyroid drugs for under 3 months.

V gave up 6 bases and J gave up 4 bases; unmatched junction bases: 12. This CDR3 contains 17 residues. Germline V lookup: CDR1 KGHSH, CDR2 LQKENI. Time point described: newly diagnosed GD, antithyroid drugs for less than 3 months. Construction of the TCR library relied on RNA isolated from PBMCs. Construction of the TCR beta libraries employed iRepertoire HTBI primers in conjunction with Arm-PCR of CDR3 regions. TCRdb reprocessed the multiplex PCR reads with MiXCR, giving one entry per CDR3 protein. The sample includes 350,000 to 500,000 distinct CDR3 sequences, roughly 17% of them seen just once. These sequences were also reported in another study, on T cells in Graves' hyperthyroidism and ophthalmopathy. That investigation notes: The model anticipated ophthalmopathy a median around six months pre-onset.

Sequencing used peripheral blood mononuclear cells (PBMCs), obtained at new diagnosis, from a patient treated with antithyroid drugs. The rearrangement joins TRBV18 to TRBJ2-7; 13 nucleotides agree with TRBD2. This sequence originates from a woman aged 18-29 years with Graves disease. The CDR3, as DNA: TGTGCCAGCTCCCAAAACGGACTAGCGGGAGTGTCTTACGAGCAGTACTTC. This translates into CASSQNGLAGVSYEQYF.